This TCR beta chain was identified during a study of blood T cell repertoires in COVID-19. Study background: T cells, B-cell-depleted T cells, or PBMCs supplied cDNA or gDNA.

Authors' data handling: Reference gene primer amplification gave estimated nucleated cell counts. Clones were sequenced by immunoSEQ multiplex PCR, and TCRdb holds only the in-frame ones, with some missing. V and J calls plus clone size are reproduced from that table; the DNA served to infer D and trimming. The sample holds about 100,000 clones; roughly 92% are singletons and the top ten take over 2%. The CDR3 covers 14 residues. The germline V gene has CDR1 ENHRY and CDR2 SYGVKD. Trimming at V came to 10 bases and at J to 7 bases, leaving 8 bases not matched to a gene. The TCR was taken from a man in his forties or fifties with active COVID-19. The rearrangement links TRBV10-3 to TRBJ1-6, with 9 bases lining up with TRBD1. Specimen: peripheral blood. This CDR3 reads CATRDRVGNSPLHF. The CDR3, as DNA: TGTGCCACAAGGGACAGGGTGGGGAATTCACCCCTCCACTTT.